The rows below give T cell receptor beta chains drawn from one sample of a study of identical twins. TCRdb recomputed calls from the 5' RACE reads with MiXCR, one row per CDR3 protein. The table includes 1.5 million to 2 million distinct CDR3 sequences, more than 30% detected once. Sequenced material: cord blood. The receptors were gathered from a newborn girl in good health. CDR3s include the opening cysteine and the closing phenylalanine or tryptophan. D genes are given only for firm matches. The size entry is marked missing in some rows and otherwise reads once, few, many or a size class.

>TRBJ2-5|.|TRBD2|TRBV29-1
TGCAGCGTTGAGGAGGGACTAGCGGGAGGGTCCCAAGAGACCCAGTACTTC
CSVEEGLAGGSQETQYF
>TRBJ2-5|many|.|TRBV12-5
TGTGCTAGTGGTTTGGTACCTCTGGCGCTAAACCAAGAGACCCAGTACTTC
CASGLVPLALNQETQYF
>TRBJ2-5|many|TRBD2|TRBV12-3/TRBV12-4
TGTGCCAGTGTACCCGGGACTAGCAAGGAGACCCAGTACTTC
CASVPGTSKETQYF
>TRBJ1-1|.|.|TRBV20-1
TGCAGTGCTAGATCCATTCCGGCTGAAGCTTTCTTT
CSARSIPAEAFF
>TRBJ1-1|.|TRBD1|TRBV20-1
TGCAGTGCCACTAGCCCAGGGGGCCAGAACACTGAAGCTTTCTTT
CSATSPGGQNTEAFF
>TRBJ2-3|few|.|TRBV20-1
TGCAGCGCTAGAGGTCGGACTTTATTAACTTACGTTTCCCCAGGGGATACGCAGTATTTT
CSARGRTLLTYVSPGDTQYF
>TRBJ2-1|.|.|TRBV20-1
TGCAGTGCTAGAGATCTAGCGTCCCCGCCAAGTAGCTCCTACAATGAGCAGTTCTTC
CSARDLASPPSSSYNEQFF
>TRBJ2-3|few|TRBD2|TRBV3-1
TGTGCCAGCAGTCCAACTAGCGGGGGGATCACAGATACGCAGTATTTT
CASSPTSGGITDTQYF
>TRBJ1-4|.|TRBD1|TRBV12-3/TRBV12-4
TGTGCCAGCAGTTTCGACAGGGGAGGTGAAAAACTGTTTTTT
CASSFDRGGEKLFF
>TRBJ2-6|few|.|TRBV11-2
TGTGCCAGCAGCTTAGGAGACTATTTCCCCACTGGGGCCAACGTCCTGACTTTC
CASSLGDYFPTGANVLTF
>TRBJ1-1|.|.|TRBV7-2
TGTGCCAGCAGCTTAGCGCTTAAGGGACGGATGAACACTGAAGCTTTCTTT
CASSLALKGRMNTEAFF
>TRBJ2-7|.|.|TRBV11-2
TGTGCCAGCAGCAAGTTGGGAATCTACGAGCAGTACTTC
CASSKLGIYEQYF
>TRBJ2-4|.|.|TRBV11-2
TGTGCCAGCAGCTTCCGGCGGGGAAAGTTGAACATTCAGTACTTC
CASSFRRGKLNIQYF
>TRBJ1-2|.|.|TRBV7-2
TGTGCCAGCAGCCGCCGTCGAGGGGACTATGGCTACACCTTC
CASSRRRGDYGYTF
>TRBJ2-4|many|TRBD1|TRBV24-1
TGTGCCACCAGTGACTCACAGGGGTTAGCCAAAAACATTCAGTACTTC
CATSDSQGLAKNIQYF
>TRBJ2-3|.|TRBD2|TRBV10-3
TGTGCCATCAGTACTAGCGGGGGGGCTCAAGATACGCAGTATTTT
CAISTSGGAQDTQYF
>TRBJ1-5|.|.|TRBV5-1
TGCGCCAGCAGCTTGACAGGTAGTTACAATCAGCCCCAGCATTTT
CASSLTGSYNQPQHF
>TRBJ2-7|once|.|TRBV6-5
TGTGCCAGCAGTTACACGGGGGGCACCTACGAGCAGTACTTC
CASSYTGGTYEQYF
>TRBJ1-5|.|TRBD1|TRBV7-2
TGTGCCAGCAGCGCCGGGACAGCGGGTCAGCCCCAGCATTTT
CASSAGTAGQPQHF
>TRBJ1-1|.|.|TRBV28
TGTGCCAGCAGTTTTGAGGGGCGCATCCAAGCTTTCTTT
CASSFEGRIQAFF
>TRBJ1-4|.|.|TRBV6-1
TGTGCCAGCAGTGAAGCCCCACCGGACGACGGAAAACTGTTTTTT
CASSEAPPDDGKLFF
>TRBJ2-1|.|TRBD2|TRBV4-2
TGTGCCAGCAGCCAAGGCGGGGGGGGAGACGAGCAGTTCTTC
CASSQGGGGDEQFF